Below, 3 T cell receptor beta chains from the same sample are listed, as sequenced in a study of shared clonotypes between healthy human individuals. Produced via immunoSEQ multiplex PCR; TCRdb's table is partial and in-frame only. The table shows over a million clones, with 95% to 97% occurring only once. Input material: naive CD4+ T cells sorted from blood. The subset was: CD45RA+ positively selected. These receptors were obtained from a man aged 25 to 45 in good health.

The chain joins TRBV14 to TRBJ2-1; D uncertain. CDR1 is SGHDN and CDR2 is FVKESK in the germline V gene. Trimming removed 1 base from V and 4 bases from J, with 11 bases in between. CDR3 length: 15 residues. The CDR3 spells CASSQGLPEYNEQFF. The CDR3 DNA follows: TGTGCCAGCAGCCAAGGCCTCCCGGAGTACAATGAGCAGTTCTTC.

This clone was observed a single time. This rearrangement joins TRBV7-2 to TRBJ1-5; D ambiguous. Germline V gene data show CDR1 as SGHTA and CDR2 as FQGNSA. The CDR3 totals 14 residues. V was cut by 5 bases and J by 8 bases, with 16 bases left in between. Here the CDR3 DNA reads TGTGCCAGCAGCCCCCTGGGGAGGAGGGAGCCCCAGCATTTT. This sequence encodes CASSPLGRREPQHF.

The V gene is TRBV6-6, the J gene TRBJ2-5, with a tentative D call TRBD1 (5 bases). V lost 6 bases and J lost 1, with 6 bases in between. The germline CDR1 and CDR2 sequences are MNHNY and SVGAGI (reference sequence). CDR3 length: 12 amino acids. The CDR3 nucleotides are TGTGCCAGCAGGACAGCCCAAGAGACCCAGTACTTC. This codes for CASRTAQETQYF.